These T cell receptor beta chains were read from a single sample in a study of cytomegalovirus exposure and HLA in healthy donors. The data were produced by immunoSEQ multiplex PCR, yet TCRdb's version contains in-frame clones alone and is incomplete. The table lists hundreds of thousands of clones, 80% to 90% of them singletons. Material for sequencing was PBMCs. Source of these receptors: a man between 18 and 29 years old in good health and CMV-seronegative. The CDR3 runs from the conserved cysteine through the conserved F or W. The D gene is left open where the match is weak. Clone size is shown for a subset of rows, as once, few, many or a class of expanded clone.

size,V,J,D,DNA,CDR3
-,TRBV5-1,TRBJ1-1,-,TGCGCCAGCAGCTGGGGGTCAGGGGTAGCTTTCTTT,CASSWGSGVAFF
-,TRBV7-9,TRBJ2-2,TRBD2,TGTGCCAGCAGCTTAGTTTTAGCGGGAGAGCCAGTAGACACCGGGGAGCTGTTTTTT,CASSLVLAGEPVDTGELFF
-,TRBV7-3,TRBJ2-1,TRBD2,TGTGCCAGCAGCCAATCGAGCGGGAGGAATGAGCAGTTCTTC,CASSQSSGRNEQFF
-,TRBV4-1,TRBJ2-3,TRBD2,TGCGCCAGCAGCCAAGAAATAGCGGGAGGGCCCGCAGATACGCAGTATTTT,CASSQEIAGGPADTQYF
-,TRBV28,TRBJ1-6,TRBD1,TGTGCCAGCAGGCGGACAGGGCCTAATTCACCCCTCCACTTT,CASRRTGPNSPLHF
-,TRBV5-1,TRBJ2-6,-,TGCGCCAGCAGCTTGGTGTCAGGGTCTGGGGCCAACGTCCTGACTTTC,CASSLVSGSGANVLTF
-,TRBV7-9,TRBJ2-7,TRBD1,TGTGCCAGCGGAAGATTCTTAGGGGACAGGGGGTTCGAGCAGTACTTC,CASGRFLGDRGFEQYF
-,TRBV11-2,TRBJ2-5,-,TGTGCCAGCAGTCAGGGGTCAGTCCAAGAGACCCAGTACTTC,CASSQGSVQETQYF
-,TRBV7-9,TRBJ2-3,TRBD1,TGTGCCAGCACCGTCGGACAGGGAGGAGATACGCAGTATTTT,CASTVGQGGDTQYF
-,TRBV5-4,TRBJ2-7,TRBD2,TGTGCCAGCAGCTCGGCTTTAAAGCGGGGGGGATACGAGCAGTACTTC,CASSSALKRGGYEQYF
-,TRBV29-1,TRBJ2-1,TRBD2,TGCAGCGTCGCCGGGACTAGAATCGACTACAATGAGCAGTTCTTC,CSVAGTRIDYNEQFF
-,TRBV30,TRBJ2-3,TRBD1,TGTGCCTGGAACGGACAGGGCAGAGATACGCAGTATTTT,CAWNGQGRDTQYF
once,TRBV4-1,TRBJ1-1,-,TGCGCCAGCAGCCAAGATGGGGGGGGGAACACTGAAGCTTTCTTT,CASSQDGGGNTEAFF
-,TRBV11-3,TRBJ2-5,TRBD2,TGTGCCAGCAGCCTCGGGACTAGCGGGGGGGCTTATCGGGAGACCCAGTACTTC,CASSLGTSGGAYRETQYF
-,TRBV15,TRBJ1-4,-,TGTGCCGCTTCAACCGGGACTGAAGAAAAACTGTTTTTT,CAASTGTEEKLFF
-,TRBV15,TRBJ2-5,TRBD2,TGTGCCACCAGCGGTGGGGAGCTGGCGGGGGAGAGGGGGACCCAGTACTTC,CATSGGELAGERGTQYF
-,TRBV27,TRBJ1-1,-,TGTGCCAGCAGTTCTCTTACAACTGAAGCTTTCTTT,CASSSLTTEAFF